This T cell receptor (beta chain) was recorded in a study of type 1 regulatory T cells. Overall study: An in vitro protocol generated T-allo10, a Tr1-enriched, alloantigen-specific CD4 T cell product.

A single record per CDR3 protein comes from TCRdb applying MiXCR to the reads. The sample includes about 18,000 distinct CDR3 sequences, roughly 10% of them seen just once. Germline loops: CDR1 LNHDA, CDR2 SQIVND (reference sequence). Germline trimming cut 3 bases from V and 9 bases from J; bases unmatched to any gene: 12. The length of the CDR3 is 15 residues. This clonotype originated in a human donor in good health. The J gene is TRBJ1-1, the V gene TRBV19; 8 bases agree with TRBD1. The sample comprised CD4+ T cells, either the whole sample or a sorted fraction (not recorded which). CDR3 in DNA: TGTGCCAGTAGTATGGAGGGACAGGCGGCAGCGAAAGCTTTCTTT. This gives the protein CASSMEGQAAAKAFF.